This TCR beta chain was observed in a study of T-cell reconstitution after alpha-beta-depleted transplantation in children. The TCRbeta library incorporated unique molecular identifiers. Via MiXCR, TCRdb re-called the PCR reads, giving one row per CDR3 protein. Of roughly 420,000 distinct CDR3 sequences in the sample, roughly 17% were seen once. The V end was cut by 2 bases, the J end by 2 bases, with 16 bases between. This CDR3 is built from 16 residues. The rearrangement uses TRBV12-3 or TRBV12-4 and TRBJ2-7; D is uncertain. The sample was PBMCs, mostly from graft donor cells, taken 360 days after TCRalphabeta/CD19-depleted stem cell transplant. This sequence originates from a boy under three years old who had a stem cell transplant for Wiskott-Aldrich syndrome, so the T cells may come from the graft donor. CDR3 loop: CASSLLLASFAYEQYF. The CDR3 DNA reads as TGTGCCAGCAGTTTACTTTTGGCCTCCTTCGCCTACGAGCAGTACTTC.